These T cell receptor beta chains were read from a single sample in a study of control samples from healthy donors and cancer patients. The method was immunoSEQ multiplex PCR; TCRdb's version includes in-frame clones alone and lacks a portion of them. The sample yields 170,000 or so clones, approximately 90% seen once. The sample consisted of blood. These receptors were collected from a man aged 25 to 45 in good health. The CDR3 runs from the conserved cysteine through the conserved F or W. Each record gives: V gene, D gene, clone size, J gene, CDR3 DNA, CDR3 protein. D genes are given only for firm matches. Where a row states a size, it is once, few, many or the class of an expanded clone; other rows omit it.

>TRBV5-1|TRBD1|.|TRBJ1-2
TGCGCCAGCAGCCCAAGGACAGGGAAAGAGTCTGGCTACACCTTC
CASSPRTGKESGYTF
>TRBV9|TRBD2|.|TRBJ2-1
TGTGCCAGCAGCCCCCGAGCTCCCTTCCTAGCGGGGGTCTCCTACAATGAGCAGTTCTTC
CASSPRAPFLAGVSYNEQFF
>TRBV12-3/TRBV12-4|TRBD1|.|TRBJ1-5
TGTGCCAGCAGTTACAGGGGGCCCCAGCATTTT
CASSYRGPQHF
>TRBV3-1/TRBV3-2|TRBD2|.|TRBJ2-1
TGTGCCAGCAGCCCCGAGGGACTAGCGGACAATGAGCAGTTCTTC
CASSPEGLADNEQFF
>TRBV9|TRBD1|.|TRBJ1-1
TGTGCCAGCAGCGTCCTACAGGGGGTGAACACTGAAGCTTTCTTT
CASSVLQGVNTEAFF
>TRBV6-5|TRBD2|.|TRBJ2-5
TGTGCCAGCAGACGCGGGGGGGCCTTCGGAGAGACCCAGTACTTC
CASRRGGAFGETQYF
>TRBV12-3/TRBV12-4|.|.|TRBJ2-1
TGTGCCAGCCGGGGCGGTGATGTCAATGAGCAGTTCTTC
CASRGGDVNEQFF
>TRBV19|TRBD1|.|TRBJ1-4
TGTGCCAGCCAGACAGGGTCGCCCTCCTTTAATGAAAAACTGTTTTTT
CASQTGSPSFNEKLFF
>TRBV28|.|.|TRBJ2-7
TGTGCCAGCACCCCCGGCTCGGGGCGTGGAACCTACGAGCAGTACTTC
CASTPGSGRGTYEQYF
>TRBV6-5|.|.|TRBJ1-2
TGTGCCAGCAGGGCTCAGGGATACGATGGCTACACCTTC
CASRAQGYDGYTF
>TRBV7-2|TRBD2|once|TRBJ2-3
TGTGCCAGCAGACTAGCGGGCTTCACAGATACGCAGTATTTT
CASRLAGFTDTQYF
>TRBV20-1|TRBD2|.|TRBJ2-3
TGCAGTGCTAGTGGCCTGAGCGGGAGCAACACAGATACGCAGTATTTT
CSASGLSGSNTDTQYF
>TRBV11-3|TRBD2|.|TRBJ2-7
TGTGCCAGCAGCGTCGGGAGGAGCTCCTACGAGCAGTACTTC
CASSVGRSSYEQYF
>TRBV14|.|.|TRBJ1-1
TGTGCCAGCAGCCGTTTTGGGGCCACTGAAGCTTTCTTT
CASSRFGATEAFF
>TRBV2|.|once|TRBJ1-3
TGTGCCAGCAGGCCAACAGGGCCCGGAAACACCATATATTTT
CASRPTGPGNTIYF
>TRBV6-2/TRBV6-3|TRBD2|.|TRBJ2-5
TGTGCCAGCAGCTCCAGACTAGCGGGGGCTCAAGAGACCCAGTACTTC
CASSSRLAGAQETQYF
>TRBV30|TRBD2|.|TRBJ2-1
TGTGCCTGGAGCGGGGGGATAGCGGGAGGCGCCTACAATGAGCAGTTCTTC
CAWSGGIAGGAYNEQFF
>TRBV19|TRBD1|.|TRBJ2-7
TGTGCCAGTAGTATCTATTATTTGGGGACAGGGATTTACGAGCAGTACTTC
CASSIYYLGTGIYEQYF
>TRBV5-4|.|.|TRBJ1-1
TGTGCCAGCAGCTTGGCCTTCGATAACACTGAAGCTTTCTTT
CASSLAFDNTEAFF
>TRBV6-2/TRBV6-3|.|.|TRBJ1-1
TGTGCCAGCAGTCTGCAGGGGATTGAAGCTTTCTTT
CASSLQGIEAFF
>TRBV24-1|TRBD1|.|TRBJ1-2
TGTGCCACCAGTGACGCTGGAAAGGGACAGGGGCCCAACTATGGCTACACCTTC
CATSDAGKGQGPNYGYTF
>TRBV27|.|.|TRBJ2-3
TGTGCCAGCGCCTTACAGGGCGGCACAGATACGCAGTATTTT
CASALQGGTDTQYF
>TRBV7-9|TRBD2|.|TRBJ2-5
TGTGCCAGCAGCTCTAGATCCGGGACTAGCGGGGAGGCCCAGTACTTC
CASSSRSGTSGEAQYF
>TRBV7-3|.|.|TRBJ1-1
TGTGCCAGCAGCTTACAGGAGAACACTGAAGCTTTCTTT
CASSLQENTEAFF
>TRBV19|.|.|TRBJ2-3
TGTGCCAGTAGTATATACAGCTCGGTGACAGATACGCAGTATTTT
CASSIYSSVTDTQYF
>TRBV29-1|.|.|TRBJ1-1
TGCAGCGTTGACGGGATGGTGAACACTGAAGCTTTCTTT
CSVDGMVNTEAFF
>TRBV7-9|TRBD2|.|TRBJ2-1
TGTGCCAGCAGTCCTCTAGCGGAGGGAGGCTATGAGCAGTTCTTC
CASSPLAEGGYEQFF
>TRBV2|TRBD2|.|TRBJ2-4
TGTGCCAGCAGGGACGGGAGGGCCAAAAACATTCAGTACTTC
CASRDGRAKNIQYF
>TRBV2|.|.|TRBJ1-4
TGTGCCAGCACGACAGGACTTAATGAAAAACTGTTTTTT
CASTTGLNEKLFF
>TRBV7-8|.|once|TRBJ1-2
TGTGCCAGCAGCTCCTTCTTGGGCAGCGCTAACTATGGCTACACCTTC
CASSSFLGSANYGYTF
>TRBV4-3|TRBD1|.|TRBJ2-3
TGCGCCAGCAGCCAAGAAGTATCAGGGGGAGATACGCAGTATTTT
CASSQEVSGGDTQYF
>TRBV27|.|.|TRBJ2-2
TGTGCCAGCAGGGGCCAGGGTCGGGTGAACACCGGGGAGCTGTTTTTT
CASRGQGRVNTGELFF